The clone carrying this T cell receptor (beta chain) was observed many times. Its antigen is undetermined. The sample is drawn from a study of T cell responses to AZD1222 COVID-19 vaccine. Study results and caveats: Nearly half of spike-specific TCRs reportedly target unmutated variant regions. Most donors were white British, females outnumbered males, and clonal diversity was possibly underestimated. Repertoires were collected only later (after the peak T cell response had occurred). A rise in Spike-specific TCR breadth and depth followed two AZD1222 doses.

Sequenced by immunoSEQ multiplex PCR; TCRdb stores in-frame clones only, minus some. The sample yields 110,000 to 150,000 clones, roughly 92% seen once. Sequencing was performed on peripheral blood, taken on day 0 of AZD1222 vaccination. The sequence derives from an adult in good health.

The CDR3 region is CASISGTYEAFF. CDR3 sequence (DNA): TGTGCCAGCATTTCCGGGACATATGAAGCTTTCTTT. The chain has TRBV6-5 and TRBJ1-1, with TRBD1 as a possible D gene (6 bases). The CDR3 has 12 residues. Germline V gene data show CDR1 as MNHEY and CDR2 as SVGAGI. V gave up 7 bases and J gave up 7 bases, with 13 bases separating them.